This T cell receptor beta chain was recovered during a study of cytomegalovirus exposure and HLA in healthy donors. The length of the CDR3 is 16 residues. V lost 1 base and J 4 bases, leaving 14 bases between the germline ends. CDR1 is SNHLY and CDR2 is FYNNEI in the germline V gene. Study outcomes and limitations: Within an earlier analysis, most TCR beta V segments proved productive either about 90% or about 30% of the time. For presence/absence analyses, sequencing depth was assumed to be roughly uniform across donors.

The PCR was carried out with 60 Vbeta primers and 13 Jbeta primers. The protocol was immunoSEQ multiplex PCR, while the TCRdb copy is restricted to in-frame clones and leaves out a portion. Of tens of thousands of clones listed, roughly 77% were seen once; the top ten hold about a tenth. Whether this donor was CMV seropositive was not recorded. On this clone itself: Antigen specificity is unknown.

Sequenced material: PBMCs. The chain recombines TRBV2 with TRBJ1-5, with D unresolved. This TCR derives from a human donor in good health. CDR3 nucleotides: TGTGCCAGCAGTGAAGGGGGTAGGAGGAGAAATCAGCCCCAGCATTTT. It codes for CASSEGGRRRNQPQHF.